The 20 T cell receptor beta chains below come from one sample, sequenced in a study of shared clonotypes between healthy human individuals. Clones were sequenced by immunoSEQ multiplex PCR, and TCRdb holds only the in-frame ones, with some missing. The sample has 530,000 or so clones, roughly 85% seen once; the top ten hold around 12%. Sequenced sample: PBMCs. All receptors come from a woman between 35 and 50 years old in good health. Some clones in this sample may be carry-over from other donors' samples.

This clone was detected only a few times. The genes are TRBV7-6 and TRBJ2-1, with 7 bases matching TRBD2. The junction had 14 bases not matched to a gene; V was cut back by 7 bases and J by 2 bases. CDR1 SGHVS and CDR2 FNYEAQ come from the germline V gene. This CDR3 has 17 amino acids. The DNA of the CDR3 is TGTGCCAGCATGCAACCGGCGGGAGTCCTTCCCTACAATGAGCAGTTCTTC. Translation: CASMQPAGVLPYNEQFF.

The chain carries TRBV11-2 and TRBJ2-5; 10 bases are a match to TRBD2. V shed 6 bases, J shed 2 bases, and the junction held 3 bases outside the gene matches. The CDR3 runs 14 residues. CDR1 and CDR2 from the germline V gene are SGHAT and FQNNGV. The CDR3 DNA is TGTGCCAGCAGACCGACTAGCGGGCAAGAGACCCAGTACTTC. This codes for CASRPTSGQETQYF. The whole variable domain, remainder taken from reference TRBV11-2 and TRBJ2-5, is EAGVAQSPRYKIIEKRQSVAFWCNPISGHATLYWYQQILGQGPKLLIQFQNNGVVDDSQLPKDRFSAERLKGVDSTLKIQPAKLEDSAVYLCASRPTSGQETQYFGPGTRLLVL.

The chain couples TRBV7-3 to TRBJ1-1, with unresolved D. The ends were cut back, 5 bases at V and 0 bases at J, with 7 bases in the middle. The CDR3 consists of 13 residues. The V gene's germline CDR1 is SGHTA and CDR2 FQGTGA. CDR3 bases: TGTGCCAGCAGCCCAAACATGAACACTGAAGCTTTCTTT. It yields the protein CASSPNMNTEAFF.

V is TRBV10-3 and J is TRBJ2-1, with 11 bases matching TRBD2. The germline CDR1 and CDR2 sequences are ENHRY and SYGVKD. Trimming took 6 bases from V and 7 from J; bases not matched to a gene: 2. The CDR3 consists of 13 residues. The CDR3 bases are TGTGCCATCAGGCGACTAGCGGGGAATGAGCAGTTCTTC. Translated: CAIRRLAGNEQFF.

The chain couples TRBV30 to TRBJ2-2, with 10 bases fitting TRBD1. Unmatched junction bases numbered 4, after V lost 4 bases and J lost 2 bases. Germline CDR1 and CDR2: GTSNPN and SVGIG (reference sequence). This CDR3 region has 15 residues. The CDR3 DNA reads as TGTGCCTGGACCGGGGACAGGGGAAACACCGGGGAGCTGTTTTTT. Amino acid sequence: CAWTGDRGNTGELFF. The full variable domain, rest sourced from reference TRBV30 and TRBJ2-2, is SQTIHQWPATLVQPVGSPLSLECTVEGTSNPNLYWYRQAAGRGLQLLFYSVGIGQISSEVPQNLSASRPQDRQFILSSKKLLLSDSGFYLCAWTGDRGNTGELFFGEGSRLTVL.

The V gene is TRBV29-1, the J gene TRBJ1-1, with TRBD1 matching over 9 bases. V shed 2 bases and J 3 bases; nucleotides not matched to a gene: 4. The CDR3 has 14 residues. From germline, CDR1 is SQVTM and CDR2 ANQGSEA. The CDR3 bases are TGCAGCGTTGAAAGGACAGGGGAAGACACTGAAGCTTTCTTT. The encoded protein is CSVERTGEDTEAFF. Full variable domain (remainder filled in from reference TRBV29-1 and TRBJ1-1): SAVISQKPSRDICQRGTSLTIQCQVDSQVTMMFWYRQQPGQSLTLIATANQGSEATYESGFVIDKFPISRPNLTFSTLTVSNMSPEDSSIYLCSVERTGEDTEAFFGQGTRLTVV.

This clone was seen only a few times. The chain uses TRBV21-1 and TRBJ1-1; the D call in the table, TRBD1, was not verified against the DNA. TRBV21-1 is labeled a pseudogene. The CDR3 loop spans 17 amino acids. The chain's CDR3 is CASSKAVPRDRGTEAFF. Here the CDR3 DNA reads TGTGCCAGCAGCAAAGCCGTACCCCGGGACAGGGGCACTGAAGCTTTCTTT.

V and J are TRBV5-4 and TRBJ2-1; possible D gene TRBD1, 7 bases. CDR1 SGHNT and CDR2 YYREEE come from the germline V gene (reference sequence). The CDR3 is 15 residues long. V dropped 0 bases and J dropped 3 bases, with 10 bases sitting between them. In DNA, the CDR3 is TGTGCCAGCAGCTTGGCCAGGGGGGTCTACAATGAGCAGTTCTTC. This encodes CASSLARGVYNEQFF. Supplemented by reference TRBV5-4 and TRBJ2-1, the full variable domain reads ETGVTQSPTHLIKTRGQQVTLRCSSQSGHNTVSWYQQALGQGPQFIFQYYREEENGRGNFPPRFSGLQFPNYSSELNVNALELDDSALYLCASSLARGVYNEQFFGPGTRLTVL.

This rearrangement joins TRBV5-4 to TRBJ2-1; TRBD1 matches 10 bases. Losses at the gene ends were 2 bases for V and 3 bases for J; bases not matched to a gene: 5. This CDR3 spans 16 amino acids. Germline V lookup: CDR1 SGHNT, CDR2 YYREEE (reference sequence). The CDR3 DNA is TGTGCCAGCAGCTTCCCCAGGACAGGGGGCTACAATGAGCAGTTCTTC. It yields the protein CASSFPRTGGYNEQFF.

The chain uses TRBV10-3 and TRBJ2-7; D is unresolved. This CDR3 comprises 14 residues. The germline V and J ends were trimmed by 6 bases and 2 bases, with 14 bases remaining between them. The germline CDR1 and CDR2 sequences are ENHRY and SYGVKD. CDR3 nucleotides: TGTGCCATCAGCCCCGACTCCCTCGCCTACGAGCAGTACTTC. Its translation: CAISPDSLAYEQYF.

The V and J genes are TRBV11-2 and TRBJ2-7; 13 bases line up with TRBD2. V was pared by 7 bases and J by 4 bases, with 7 bases of the junction left unmatched. The CDR3 is made up of 15 amino acids. Germline values: CDR1 SGHAT, CDR2 FQNNGV. CDR3 DNA sequence: TGTGCCAGCACCAAGAGACTAGCGGGAGGATACGAGCAGTACTTC. The encoded protein is CASTKRLAGGYEQYF.

The chain has TRBV5-1 and TRBJ2-1, with D uncertain. The CDR3 contains 15 residues. The germline CDR1 and CDR2 sequences are SGHRS and YFSETQ. V was shortened by 0 bases and J by 2 bases, with 9 bases between the two germline ends. The CDR3 sequence is CASSLASRAYNEQFF. The CDR3 DNA reads as TGCGCCAGCAGCTTGGCCAGTCGGGCCTACAATGAGCAGTTCTTC.

This clone was picked up a small number of times. The chain links TRBV4-2 to TRBJ2-5; the D gene is possibly TRBD2 (6 bases). The J call may be mistaken, given a closer DNA end match to TRBJ2-7. CDR1 is LGHNA, CDR2 YNFKEQ, per germline. The CDR3 consists of 15 residues. The CDR3 loop is CASSQDEQRAYEQYF. The CDR3 region has the DNA TGTGCCAGCAGCCAAGATGAACAGCGGGCCTACGAGCAGTACTTC.

The chain links TRBV5-1 to TRBJ2-7; 13 bases line up with TRBD2. The CDR3 contains 15 residues. Trimming cost V 4 bases and J 3 bases; bases outside gene matches: 4. The germline V gene has CDR1 SGHRS and CDR2 YFSETQ. The CDR3 DNA is TGCGCCAGCAGCGAGGGACTAGCGGGGATCTACGAGCAGTACTTC. It translates to CASSEGLAGIYEQYF.

This clone was recorded at least ten times. This chain connects TRBV7-7 to TRBJ1-5; D uncertain. The CDR3 has 13 amino acids. Germline-derived CDR1 and CDR2 are SSHAT and FNYEAQ (reference sequence). V was pared by 2 bases and J by 3 bases, with 5 bases between. CDR3 coding DNA: TGTGCCAGCAGCTTAAATCCCAATCAGCCCCAGCATTTT. It yields the protein CASSLNPNQPQHF.

There are a few counts of this clone. The chain couples TRBV18 to TRBJ2-7; 7 bases match TRBD2. The germline V gene encodes CDR1 KGHSH and CDR2 LQKENI. J gave up 12 bases and V 5 bases, and 7 bases lay outside the gene matches. CDR3 size: 11 residues. The CDR3 region is CASSGAREWYF. CDR3 coding DNA: TGTGCCAGCTCAGGGGCGCGGGAGTGGTACTTC.

The rearrangement joins TRBV9 to TRBJ1-4; 7 bases line up with TRBD1. Germline V CDR1 and CDR2: SGDLS, YYNGEE. The V segment lost 4 bases and the J segment 8 bases; nucleotides outside the gene matches: 11. This CDR3 has 15 residues. CDR3 sequence (DNA): TGTGCCAGCAGCACTACAGGGGCCGTCGGGGAAAAACTGTTTTTT. It yields the protein CASSTTGAVGEKLFF. Filled out from reference TRBV9 and TRBJ1-4, the complete variable domain reads DSGVTQTPKHLITATGQRVTLRCSPRSGDLSVYWYQQSLDQGLQFLIQYYNGEERAKGNILERFSAQQFPDLHSELNLSSLELGDSALYFCASSTTGAVGEKLFFGSGTQLSVL.

The chain recombines TRBV27 with TRBJ2-7; 11 nucleotides match TRBD2. Trimming cost V 5 bases and J 3 bases; bases outside gene matches: 6. Germline-derived CDR1 and CDR2 are MNHEY and SMNVEV (reference sequence). CDR3 length: 15 amino acids. CDR3 loop: CASSPRTSGLYEQYF. The CDR3 bases are TGTGCCAGCAGTCCTAGGACTAGCGGGCTCTACGAGCAGTACTTC.

The rearrangement uses TRBV6-6 and TRBJ2-5; D may match TRBD1 or TRBD2 (5 bases each). The germline gives CDR1 MNHNY, CDR2 SVGAGI (reference sequence). The V and J ends lost 11 bases and 5 bases respectively, with 24 bases between them. The CDR3 extends over 15 amino acids. As DNA, the CDR3 is TGTGCCCTACCTCCCCGGGGCGGCGTTGGGGAGACCCAGTACTTC. Protein product: CALPPRGGVGETQYF.

This chain joins TRBV5-4 and TRBJ1-1; 8 bases line up with TRBD1. V gave up 4 bases and J gave up 1 base; unmatched junction bases: 9. The germline CDR1 and CDR2 sequences are SGHNT and YYREEE (reference sequence). The CDR3 extends over 16 amino acids. CDR3 amino acids: CASSRKSGTGNTEAFF. The DNA for the CDR3 is TGTGCCAGCAGCCGGAAGTCTGGGACAGGGAACACTGAAGCTTTCTTT.